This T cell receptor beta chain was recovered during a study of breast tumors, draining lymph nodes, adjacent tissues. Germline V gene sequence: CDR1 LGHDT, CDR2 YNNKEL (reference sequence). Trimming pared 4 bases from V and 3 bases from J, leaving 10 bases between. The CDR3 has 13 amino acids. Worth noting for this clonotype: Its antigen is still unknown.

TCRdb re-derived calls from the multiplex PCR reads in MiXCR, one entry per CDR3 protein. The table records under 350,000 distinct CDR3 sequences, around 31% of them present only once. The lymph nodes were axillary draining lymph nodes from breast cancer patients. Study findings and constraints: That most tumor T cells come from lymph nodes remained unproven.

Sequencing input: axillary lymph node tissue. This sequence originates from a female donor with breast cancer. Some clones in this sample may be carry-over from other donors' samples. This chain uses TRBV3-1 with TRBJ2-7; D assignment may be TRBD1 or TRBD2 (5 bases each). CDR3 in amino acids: CASSRDPYYEQYF. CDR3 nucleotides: TGTGCCAGCAGCCGGGACCCCTACTACGAGCAGTACTTC.